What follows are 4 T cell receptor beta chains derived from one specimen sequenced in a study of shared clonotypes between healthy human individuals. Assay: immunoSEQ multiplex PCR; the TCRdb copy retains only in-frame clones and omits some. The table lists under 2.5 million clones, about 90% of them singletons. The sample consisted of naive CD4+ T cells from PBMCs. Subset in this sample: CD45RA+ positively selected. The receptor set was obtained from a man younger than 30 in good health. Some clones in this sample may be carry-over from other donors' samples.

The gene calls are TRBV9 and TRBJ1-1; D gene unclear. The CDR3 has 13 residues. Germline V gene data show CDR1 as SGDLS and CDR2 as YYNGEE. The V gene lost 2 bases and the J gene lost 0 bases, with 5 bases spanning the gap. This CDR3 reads CASSVNLNTEAFF. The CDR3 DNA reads TGTGCCAGCAGCGTCAACCTGAACACTGAAGCTTTCTTT.

In DNA form, the CDR3 reads TGCAGTGCTCAACGGGACAGGGTGGCTTTCTTT. Protein sequence: CSAQRDRVAFF. V gene TRBV20-1 combines with J gene TRBJ1-1, with 9 bases lining up with TRBD1. This CDR3 has 11 residues. Germline loops: CDR1 DFQATT, CDR2 SNEGSKA (reference sequence). Trimming at V came to 5 bases and at J to 11 bases, leaving 6 bases not matched to a gene.

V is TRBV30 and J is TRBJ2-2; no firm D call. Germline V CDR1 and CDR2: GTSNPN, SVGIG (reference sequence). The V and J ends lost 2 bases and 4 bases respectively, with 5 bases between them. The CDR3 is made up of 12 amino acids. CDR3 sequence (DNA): TGTGCCTGGAGTTCGGTCACCGGGGAGCTGTTTTTT. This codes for CAWSSVTGELFF.

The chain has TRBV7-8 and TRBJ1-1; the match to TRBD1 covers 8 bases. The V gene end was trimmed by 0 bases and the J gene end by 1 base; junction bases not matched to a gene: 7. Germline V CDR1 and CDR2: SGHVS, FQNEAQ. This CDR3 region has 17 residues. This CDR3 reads CASSLAWRQGKNTEAFF. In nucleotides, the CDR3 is TGTGCCAGCAGCTTAGCGTGGAGACAGGGGAAGAACACTGAAGCTTTCTTT. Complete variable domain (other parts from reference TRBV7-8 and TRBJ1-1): GAGVSQSPRYKVAKRGQDVALRCDPISGHVSLFWYQQALGQGPEFLTYFQNEAQLDKSGLPSDRFFAERPEGSVSTLKIQRTQQEDSAVYLCASSLAWRQGKNTEAFFGQGTRLTVV.